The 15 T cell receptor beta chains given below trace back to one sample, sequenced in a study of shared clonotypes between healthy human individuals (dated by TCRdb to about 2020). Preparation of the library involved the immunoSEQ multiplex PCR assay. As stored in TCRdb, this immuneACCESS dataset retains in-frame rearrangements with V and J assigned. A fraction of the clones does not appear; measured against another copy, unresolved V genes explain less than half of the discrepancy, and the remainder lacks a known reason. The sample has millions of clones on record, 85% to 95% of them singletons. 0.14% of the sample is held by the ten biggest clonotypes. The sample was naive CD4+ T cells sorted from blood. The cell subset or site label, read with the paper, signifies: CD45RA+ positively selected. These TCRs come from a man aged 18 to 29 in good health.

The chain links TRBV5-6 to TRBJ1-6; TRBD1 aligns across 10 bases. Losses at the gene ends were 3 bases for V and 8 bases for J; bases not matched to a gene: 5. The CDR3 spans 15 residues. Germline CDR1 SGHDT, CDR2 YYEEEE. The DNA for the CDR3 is TGTGCCAGCAGCTCGGACAGGGGGATGGATTCACCCCTCCACTTT. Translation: CASSSDRGMDSPLHF.

This CDR3 is CASGGGANTEAFF. In DNA form, the CDR3 reads TGTGCCAGCGGGGGAGGGGCGAACACTGAAGCTTTCTTT. The chain couples TRBV6-5 to TRBJ1-1, with D tentatively TRBD1 (5 bases). Germline values: CDR1 MNHEY, CDR2 SVGAGI. V lost 8 bases, J lost 1 base, and 11 bases lay in between. The CDR3 consists of 13 residues.

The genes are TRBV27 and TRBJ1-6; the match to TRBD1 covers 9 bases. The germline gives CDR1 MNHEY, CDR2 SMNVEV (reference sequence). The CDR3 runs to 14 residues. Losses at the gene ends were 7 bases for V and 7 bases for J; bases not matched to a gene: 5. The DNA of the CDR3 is TGTGCCAGCAAGGGGACAGGGTCAAATTCACCCCTCCACTTT. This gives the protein CASKGTGSNSPLHF.

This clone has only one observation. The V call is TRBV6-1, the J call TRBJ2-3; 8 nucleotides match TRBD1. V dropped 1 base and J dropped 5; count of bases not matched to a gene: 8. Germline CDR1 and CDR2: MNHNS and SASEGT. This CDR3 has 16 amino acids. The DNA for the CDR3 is TGTGCCAGCAGTGAAGGGACAGGGTCTAAGCGAGATACGCAGTATTTT. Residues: CASSEGTGSKRDTQYF.

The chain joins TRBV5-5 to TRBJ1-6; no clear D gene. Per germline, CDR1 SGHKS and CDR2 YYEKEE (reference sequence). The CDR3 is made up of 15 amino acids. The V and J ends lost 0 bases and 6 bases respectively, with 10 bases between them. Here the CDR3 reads CASSLARYTNSPLHF. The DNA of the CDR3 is TGTGCCAGCAGCTTGGCCCGCTATACTAATTCACCCCTCCACTTT.

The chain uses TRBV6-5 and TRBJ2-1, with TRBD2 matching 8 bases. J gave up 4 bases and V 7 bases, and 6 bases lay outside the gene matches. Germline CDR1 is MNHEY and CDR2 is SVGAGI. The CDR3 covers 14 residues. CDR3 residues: CASKAGGRYNEQFF. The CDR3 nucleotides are TGTGCCAGCAAGGCGGGAGGCAGGTACAATGAGCAGTTCTTC.

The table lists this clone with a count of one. The DNA of the CDR3 is TGTGCCAGCAGTTTATGGGGACAGCAAGAGACCCAGTACTTC. Protein sequence: CASSLWGQQETQYF. The V call is TRBV27, the J call TRBJ2-5; 7 bases fit TRBD1. The V gene end was trimmed by 1 base and the J gene end by 2 bases; junction bases not matched to a gene: 1. CDR3 length: 14 amino acids. Germline assignment: CDR1 MNHEY and CDR2 SMNVEV (reference sequence).

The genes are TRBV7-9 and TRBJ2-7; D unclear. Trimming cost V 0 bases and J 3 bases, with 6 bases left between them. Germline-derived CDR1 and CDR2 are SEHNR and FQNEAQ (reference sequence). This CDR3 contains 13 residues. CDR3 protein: CASSLADHYEQYF. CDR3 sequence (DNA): TGTGCCAGCAGCTTAGCGGACCACTACGAGCAGTACTTC. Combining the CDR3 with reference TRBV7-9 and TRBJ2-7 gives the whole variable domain DTGVSQNPRHKITKRGQNVTFRCDPISEHNRLYWYRQTLGQGPEFLTYFQNEAQLEKSRLLSDRFSAERPKGSFSTLEIQRTEQGDSAMYLCASSLADHYEQYFGPGTRLTVT.

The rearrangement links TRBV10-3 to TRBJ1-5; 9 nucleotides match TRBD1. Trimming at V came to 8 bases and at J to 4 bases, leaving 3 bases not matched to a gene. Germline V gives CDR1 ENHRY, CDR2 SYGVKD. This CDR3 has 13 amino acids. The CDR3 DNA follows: TGTGCCATCGCCGGGACAGGGAATCAGCCCCAGCATTTT. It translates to CAIAGTGNQPQHF.

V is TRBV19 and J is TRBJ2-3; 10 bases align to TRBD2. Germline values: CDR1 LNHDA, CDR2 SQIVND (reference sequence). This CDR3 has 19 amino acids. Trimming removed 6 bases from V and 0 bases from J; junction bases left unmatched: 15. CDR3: CASSPAWSLAGASTDTQYF. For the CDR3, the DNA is TGTGCCAGTAGCCCGGCCTGGTCCCTAGCGGGGGCGAGCACAGATACGCAGTATTTT.

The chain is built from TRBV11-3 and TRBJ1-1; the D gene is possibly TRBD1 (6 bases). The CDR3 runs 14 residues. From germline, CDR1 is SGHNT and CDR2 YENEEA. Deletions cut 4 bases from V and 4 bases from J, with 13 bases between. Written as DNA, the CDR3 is TGTGCCAGCAGCTCAACTGGGGGGCCCACTGAAGCTTTCTTT. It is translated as CASSSTGGPTEAFF.

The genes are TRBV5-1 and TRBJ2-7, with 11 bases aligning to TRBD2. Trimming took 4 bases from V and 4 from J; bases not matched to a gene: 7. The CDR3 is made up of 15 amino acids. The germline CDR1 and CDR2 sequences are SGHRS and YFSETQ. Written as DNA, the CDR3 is TGCGCCAGCAGCCTTAGCGGGGGGGCTGGTTACGAGCAGTACTTC. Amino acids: CASSLSGGAGYEQYF.

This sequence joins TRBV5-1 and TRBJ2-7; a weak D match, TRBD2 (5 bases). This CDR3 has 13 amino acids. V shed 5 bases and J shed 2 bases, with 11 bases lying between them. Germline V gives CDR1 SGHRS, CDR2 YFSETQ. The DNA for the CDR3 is TGCGCCAGCAGGAAGGACTCAGCCTACGAGCAGTACTTC. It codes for CASRKDSAYEQYF.

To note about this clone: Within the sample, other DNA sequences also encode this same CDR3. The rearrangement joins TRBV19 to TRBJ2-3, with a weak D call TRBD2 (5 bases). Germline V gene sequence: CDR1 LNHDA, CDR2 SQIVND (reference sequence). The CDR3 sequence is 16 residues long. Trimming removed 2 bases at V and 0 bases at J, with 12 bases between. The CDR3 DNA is TGTGCCAGTAGTATAAAAGGACTGTCTAGCACAGATACGCAGTATTTT. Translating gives CASSIKGLSSTDTQYF.

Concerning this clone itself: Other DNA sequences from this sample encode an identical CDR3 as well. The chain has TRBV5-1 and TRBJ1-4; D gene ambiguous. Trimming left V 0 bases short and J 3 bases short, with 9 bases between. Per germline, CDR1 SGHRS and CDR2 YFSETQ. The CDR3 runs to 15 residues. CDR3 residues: CASSLGTVSNEKLFF. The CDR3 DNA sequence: TGCGCCAGCAGCTTGGGGACGGTCTCTAATGAAAAACTGTTTTTT.